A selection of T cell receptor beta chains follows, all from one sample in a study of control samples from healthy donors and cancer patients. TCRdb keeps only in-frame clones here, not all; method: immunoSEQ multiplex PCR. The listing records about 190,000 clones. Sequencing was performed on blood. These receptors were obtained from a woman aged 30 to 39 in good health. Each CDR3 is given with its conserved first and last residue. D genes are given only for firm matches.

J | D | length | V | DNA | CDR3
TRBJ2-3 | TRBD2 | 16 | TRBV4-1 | TGCGCCAGCAGCCCTCTAGCGGGGTCGGTCACAGATACGCAGTATTTT | CASSPLAGSVTDTQYF
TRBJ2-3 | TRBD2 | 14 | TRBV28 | TGTGCCAGCAGAAGCGGGGGGGAGGCAGATACGCAGTATTTT | CASRSGGEADTQYF
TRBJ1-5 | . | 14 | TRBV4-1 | TGCGCCAGCAGCCATCTGCCGAAGAGGCAGCCCCAGCATTTT | CASSHLPKRQPQHF
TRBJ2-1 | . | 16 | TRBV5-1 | TGCGCCAGCAGCTTGACCCCCATGAGCTCCTACAATGAGCAGTTCTTC | CASSLTPMSSYNEQFF
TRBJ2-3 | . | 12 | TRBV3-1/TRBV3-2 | TGTGCCAGCAGCCAAGACTCAGATACGCAGTATTTT | CASSQDSDTQYF
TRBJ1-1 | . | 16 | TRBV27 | TGTGCCAGCAGTTTATCGGGGCAGGGGAGGGACACTGAAGCTTTCTTT | CASSLSGQGRDTEAFF
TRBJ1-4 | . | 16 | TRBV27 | TGTGCCAGCAGTTTCGTGATGGAGTTAAGACGTACTAAACTGTTTTTT | CASSFVMELRRTKLFF
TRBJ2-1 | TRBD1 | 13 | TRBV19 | TGTGCCAGTAGTAGGACAGGGGGCCATGAGCAGTTCTTC | CASSRTGGHEQFF
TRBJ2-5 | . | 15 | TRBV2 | TGTGCCAGCAGTGAACTGGGCGGGGATGGGGAGACCCAGTACTTC | CASSELGGDGETQYF
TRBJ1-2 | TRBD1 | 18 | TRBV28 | TGTGCCAGCAGTTTAGCACCTTTCAATAAACAGGGGCGCTATGGCTACACCTTC | CASSLAPFNKQGRYGYTF
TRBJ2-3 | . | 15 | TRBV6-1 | TGTGCCAGCAGTGACACAGGGACCAGGACAGATACGCAGTATTTT | CASSDTGTRTDTQYF
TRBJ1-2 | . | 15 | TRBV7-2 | TGTGCCAGCAGCCCGCGGACGGCTACTAACTATGGCTACACCTTC | CASSPRTATNYGYTF
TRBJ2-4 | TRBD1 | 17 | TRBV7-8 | TGTGCCAGCAGCTTAAACGACAGGGGACTAGCCAAAAACATTCAGTACTTC | CASSLNDRGLAKNIQYF
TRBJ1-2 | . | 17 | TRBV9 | TGTGCCAGCAGCGTAGAGCCCGAGATCTCCATCGCCTATGGCTACACCTTC | CASSVEPEISIAYGYTF
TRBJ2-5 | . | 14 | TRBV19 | TGTGCCAGTAGTACGGACTGGGCCCAAGAGACCCAGTACTTC | CASSTDWAQETQYF
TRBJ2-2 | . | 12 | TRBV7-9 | TGTGCCAGCAGCCCTGGGAACGGGGAGCTGTTTTTT | CASSPGNGELFF
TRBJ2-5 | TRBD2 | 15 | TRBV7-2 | TGTGCCAGCAGCTTGGGCTTTGTCGGGGGGGAGACCCAGTACTTC | CASSLGFVGGETQYF
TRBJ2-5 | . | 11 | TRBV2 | TGTGCCAGCAGTGCTGGGGAGACCCAGTACTTC | CASSAGETQYF
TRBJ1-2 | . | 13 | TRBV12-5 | TGTGCTAGTGGACCAGACAGTTTGTATGGCTACACCTTC | CASGPDSLYGYTF
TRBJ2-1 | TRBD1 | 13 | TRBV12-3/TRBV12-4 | TGTGCCACCCTAGGACAGGGTTCAGGTGAGCAGTTCTTC | CATLGQGSGEQFF
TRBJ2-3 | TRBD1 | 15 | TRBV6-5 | TGTGCCAGCGGCCTCATTGGGACAGGGACAGATACGCAGTATTTT | CASGLIGTGTDTQYF
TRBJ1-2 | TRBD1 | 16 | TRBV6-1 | TGTGCCAGCAGTCAAGGACAGGGCACTGTTAACTATGGCTACACCTTC | CASSQGQGTVNYGYTF
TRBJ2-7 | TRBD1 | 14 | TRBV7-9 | TGTGCCACCTCCTCCGGGACAGGGGGCCACGAGCAGTACTTC | CATSSGTGGHEQYF
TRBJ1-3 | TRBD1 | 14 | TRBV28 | TGTGCCAGCAAAGCCGGGACAGCTGGAAACACCATATATTTT | CASKAGTAGNTIYF
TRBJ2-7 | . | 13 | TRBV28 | TGTGCCAGCAGTTTGGGCATCCCCTACGAGCAGTACTTC | CASSLGIPYEQYF
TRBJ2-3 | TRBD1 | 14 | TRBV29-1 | TGCAGCGTTGAAGGACAGGGGTTATCAGATACGCAGTATTTT | CSVEGQGLSDTQYF
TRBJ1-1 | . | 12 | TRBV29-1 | TGCAGCGTTGGGTTTCGCGACACTGAAGCTTTCTTT | CSVGFRDTEAFF
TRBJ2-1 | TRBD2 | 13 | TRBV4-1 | TGCGCCAGCAGCCACCAGGGACTAAATGAGCAGTTCTTC | CASSHQGLNEQFF
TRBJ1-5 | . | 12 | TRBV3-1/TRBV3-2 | TGTGCCAGCAGCTTTAGCAATCAGCCCCAGCATTTT | CASSFSNQPQHF
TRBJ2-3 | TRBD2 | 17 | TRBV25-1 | TGTGCCAGTGGGAAAGCAGGGACTAGCGGGGGGACGGATACGCAGTATTTT | CASGKAGTSGGTDTQYF
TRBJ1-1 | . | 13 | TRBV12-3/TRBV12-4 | TGTGCCAGCAGGCGACGGGCTAACACTGAAGCTTTCTTT | CASRRRANTEAFF
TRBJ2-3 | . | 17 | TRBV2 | TGTGCCAGCAGTCTAGAACCGGGACTGGAGATGACAGATACGCAGTATTTT | CASSLEPGLEMTDTQYF
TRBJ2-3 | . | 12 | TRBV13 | TGTGCCAGCAGCTTAGTCGGCGGGACGCAGTATTTT | CASSLVGGTQYF
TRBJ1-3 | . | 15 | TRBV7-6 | TGTGCCAGCAGCGGGCCGGGTCTCTCTGGAAACACCATATATTTT | CASSGPGLSGNTIYF
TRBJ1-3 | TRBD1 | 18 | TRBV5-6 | TGTGCCAGCAGCTTGGGACAGGGTTTAGGGGCTCCTGGAAACACCATATATTTT | CASSLGQGLGAPGNTIYF
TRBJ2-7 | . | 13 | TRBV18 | TGTGCCAGCTCACCGTACGAAACCTACGAGCAGTACTTC | CASSPYETYEQYF
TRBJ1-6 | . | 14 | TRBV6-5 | TGTGCCAGCACCAACATACAGAGGAATTCACCCCTCCACTTT | CASTNIQRNSPLHF
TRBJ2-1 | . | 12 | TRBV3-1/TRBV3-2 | TGTGCCAGCAGCCAAACCGGCAATGAGCAGTTCTTC | CASSQTGNEQFF
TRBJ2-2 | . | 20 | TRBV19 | TGTGCCAGTAGTATCCCGATACCGCTGACTGTACTCCGACTCACCGGGGAGCTGTTTTTT | CASSIPIPLTVLRLTGELFF
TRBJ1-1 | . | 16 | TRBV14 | TGTGCCAGCAGCCGGCGCCCTAGTACAGTTGGCCCTGAAGCTTTCTTT | CASSRRPSTVGPEAFF
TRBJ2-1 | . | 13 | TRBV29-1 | TGCAGCGGGCTCGGGGGGCTATACAATGAGCAGTTCTTC | CSGLGGLYNEQFF
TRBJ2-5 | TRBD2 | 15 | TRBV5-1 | TGCGCCAGCAGCTTTAGCGGGCAGACCCAAGAGACCCAGTACTTC | CASSFSGQTQETQYF
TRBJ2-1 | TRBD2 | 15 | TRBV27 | TGTGCCAGCAGTTTATTCGCTAGCGGGGCCGGTGAGCAGTTCTTC | CASSLFASGAGEQFF
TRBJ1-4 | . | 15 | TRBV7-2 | TGTGCCAGCAGCTTAAGGCCTACTATCAATGAAAAACTGTTTTTT | CASSLRPTINEKLFF
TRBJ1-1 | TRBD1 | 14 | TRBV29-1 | TGCAGCGTTGGGGACAGGGGGTCTGTCGATGAAGCTTTCTTT | CSVGDRGSVDEAFF
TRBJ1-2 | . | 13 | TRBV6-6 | TGTGCCAGCCTTGGTCAGGGAGACTATGGCTACACCTTC | CASLGQGDYGYTF
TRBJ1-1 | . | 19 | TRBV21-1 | TGTGCCAGCAGCAAGATTACAGGAAAAATGCGCGAGAGTCCGACTGAAGCTTTCTTT | CASSKITGKMRESPTEAFF
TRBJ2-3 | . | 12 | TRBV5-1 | TGCGCCAGCAGCCGGTCCGGGGATACGCAGTATTTT | CASSRSGDTQYF
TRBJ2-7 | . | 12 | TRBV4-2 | TGTGCCAGCAGCCAAGATGACTACGAGCAGTACTTC | CASSQDDYEQYF
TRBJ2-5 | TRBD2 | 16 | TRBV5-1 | TGCGCCAGCAGCCCCCTAGTAGCGGGGATCCAAGAGACCCAGTACTTC | CASSPLVAGIQETQYF
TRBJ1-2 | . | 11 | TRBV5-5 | TGTGCCAGCAGCTTGACGATAGGCTACACCTTC | CASSLTIGYTF
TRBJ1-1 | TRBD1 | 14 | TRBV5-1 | TGCGCCAGCAGCCCCGGGACAGGGAACACTGAAGCTTTCTTT | CASSPGTGNTEAFF
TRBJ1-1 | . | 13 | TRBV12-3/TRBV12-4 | TGTGCCAGCAGTCGGATTCGTGGCACTGAAGCTTTCTTT | CASSRIRGTEAFF
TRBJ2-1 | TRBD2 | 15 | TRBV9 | TGTGCCAGCGGGGGATTCGGCGGGGGATACAATGAGCAGTTCTTC | CASGGFGGGYNEQFF
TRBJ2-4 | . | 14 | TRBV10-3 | TGTGCCATCAGTGACGGAATAGCCAAAAACATTCAGTACTTC | CAISDGIAKNIQYF
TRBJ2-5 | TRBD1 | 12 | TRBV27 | TGTGCCAGGTCACAGGGGGAGGAGACCCAGTACTTC | CARSQGEETQYF
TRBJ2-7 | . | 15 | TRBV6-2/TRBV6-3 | TGTGCCAGCAGTTTCTTCTCGGACGGGCCCTACGAGCAGTACTTC | CASSFFSDGPYEQYF